The 10 T cell receptor beta chains below come from one sample, sequenced in a study of T cell changes during pregnancy in multiple sclerosis. Data came from immunoSEQ multiplex PCR; TCRdb stores just in-frame clones and leaves some out. Of roughly 30,000 clones detected, more than 75% appear once; the ten largest clones hold more than 7.5%. The material was CD8+ T cells from peripheral blood mononuclear cells, obtained after pregnancy. The receptors were gathered from a female donor with multiple sclerosis, enrolled in a pregnancy study.

The chain joins TRBV6-6 to TRBJ1-2; perhaps TRBD1 as D (5 bases). The CDR3 has 16 residues. The V end lost 0 bases, the J end lost 4 bases, and 15 bases lay between the germline ends. CDR1 is MNHNY and CDR2 is SVGAGI in the germline V gene (reference sequence). CDR3 nucleotide sequence: TGTGCCAGCAGTTACTCGCCAGGGTTGAAGGGCTATGGCTACACCTTC. It codes for CASSYSPGLKGYGYTF.

The chain has TRBV4-1 and TRBJ1-6; weak D call: TRBD1 (5 bases). The CDR3 sequence is 12 residues long. V was pared by 0 bases and J by 12 bases, with 6 bases between. Looked up from germline, CDR1 is MGHRA and CDR2 is YSYEKL. Here the CDR3 DNA reads TGCGCCAGCAGCCAAGAAAGGGGACCCCTCCACTTT. It translates to CASSQERGPLHF.

The rearrangement joins TRBV6-1 to TRBJ2-1; TRBD1 aligns across 9 bases. CDR3 length equals 13 residues. V lost 3 bases to trimming and J lost 8 bases; unmatched junction nucleotides: 2. In germline, CDR1 is MNHNS, CDR2 SASEGT. The CDR3 sequence: CASSEDRGYEQFF. Here the CDR3 DNA reads TGTGCCAGCAGTGAGGACAGGGGCTATGAGCAGTTCTTC.

The V and J genes are TRBV11-2 and TRBJ2-7; D not resolved. The CDR3 has 13 residues. Looked up from germline, CDR1 is SGHAT and CDR2 is FQNNGV. Trimming cost V 3 bases and J 2 bases, with 8 bases left between them. CDR3 in amino acids: CASSLGNPYEQYF. In DNA, the CDR3 is TGTGCCAGCAGCTTGGGCAACCCCTACGAGCAGTACTTC.

This clone has just one count. The V gene is TRBV19, the J gene TRBJ2-5, with no clear D. Between the trimmed V and J ends, which lost 3 bases and 3 bases, there was a span of 8 bases. This CDR3 contains 13 residues. Per germline, CDR1 LNHDA and CDR2 SQIVND (reference sequence). Written as DNA, the CDR3 is TGTGCCAGTAGTATCGACGGAGAAGAGACCCAGTACTTC. The encoded protein is CASSIDGEETQYF. Full variable domain (rest looked up from reference TRBV19 and TRBJ2-5): DGGITQSPKYLFRKEGQNVTLSCEQNLNHDAMYWYRQDPGQGLRLIYYSQIVNDFQKGDIAEGYSVSREKKESFPLTVTSAQKNPTAFYLCASSIDGEETQYFGPGTRLLVL.

The rearrangement uses TRBV4-3 and TRBJ2-1; 10 bases match TRBD2. The length of the CDR3 is 15 residues. Trimming took 1 base from V and 4 from J; bases not matched to a gene: 1. Germline assignment: CDR1 LGHNA and CDR2 YSLEER. The CDR3 bases are TGCGCCAGCAGCCAAGGTAGCGGGGGGTACAATGAGCAGTTCTTC. Its translation: CASSQGSGGYNEQFF.

This clone was recorded only once. This chain joins TRBV19 and TRBJ1-3; D is unresolved. Germline CDR1 and CDR2: LNHDA and SQIVND (reference sequence). V was shortened by 10 bases and J by 2 bases, with 18 bases between the two germline ends. This CDR3 is 15 amino acids long. CDR3 amino acids: CATRSWRAPGNTIYF. The CDR3 DNA reads TGTGCCACCCGCAGTTGGAGGGCGCCTGGAAACACCATATATTTT.

This CDR3 reads CASSQDRGGAADTQYF. The CDR3, as DNA: TGTGCCAGCAGCCAAGATCGAGGGGGGGCAGCAGATACGCAGTATTTT. The chain uses TRBV4-2 and TRBJ2-3; tentative D call: TRBD2 (7 bases). Trimming removed 0 bases from V and 4 bases from J, with 14 bases in between. Per the germline V gene, CDR1 is LGHNA and CDR2 is YNFKEQ. CDR3 size: 16 residues.

The rearrangement uses TRBV6-4 and TRBJ2-1; a weak D match, TRBD2 (5 bases). The germline V gene has CDR1 MRHNA and CDR2 SNTAGT. This CDR3 has 16 residues. V lost 6 bases, J lost 1 base, and 16 bases lay in between. CDR3 in DNA: TGTGCCAGCAGCGAAAGCGGCTTGGGTTCCTACAATGAGCAGTTCTTC. It yields the protein CASSESGLGSYNEQFF.

This clone was picked up one time. The chain is built from TRBV5-1 and TRBJ1-1; unclear D gene. Trimming took 4 bases from V and 5 from J, leaving 15 bases between them. The length of the CDR3 is 14 residues. The V gene's germline CDR1 is SGHRS and CDR2 YFSETQ. CDR3 DNA sequence: TGCGCCAGCAGCCCACTGTATTCGGAGACTGAAGCTTTCTTT. It is translated as CASSPLYSETEAFF.